Listed below are T cell receptor beta chains from one sample, sequenced in a study of molecular identifiers for immune sequencing clone quantification. MiXCR was run by TCRdb on the PCR reads, yielding one entry per CDR3 protein. In the table there are about half a million distinct CDR3 sequences, around 23% of which are singletons. The material sequenced was naive CD8+ T cells from blood, with Jurkat cell RNA spiked in. The receptors were sampled from a human donor in good health. Some libraries in this study had Jurkat cell RNA spiked in. Both conserved end residues are part of each CDR3. A D gene is named only where the DNA matches it firmly. The size of a clone is reported for some rows only, either as once, few or many, or as a class for expanded clones.

v_gene	d_gene	abundance	j_gene	CDR3nt	CDR3aa
TRBV28	TRBD1	once	TRBJ2-3	TGTGCCAGCCAACAGGGGATGACTAGCACAGATACGCAGTATTTT	CASQQGMTSTDTQYF
TRBV7-9	TRBD1	.	TRBJ1-5	TGTGCCAGCAGCTTAGTTGGGGCGCAGGGGGGGAATCAGCCCCAGCATTTT	CASSLVGAQGGNQPQHF
TRBV20-1	TRBD2	.	TRBJ2-7	TGCAGTGCTAGGGGTCTACTAGCGGGAGAACGAGAGCAGTACTTC	CSARGLLAGEREQYF
TRBV5-4	.	.	TRBJ2-5	TGTGCCAGCAGCCCCATCGCCACGGAGCCCCAGTACTTC	CASSPIATEPQYF
TRBV6-5	.	many	TRBJ1-2	TGTGCCAGCAGTTACACGAACTATGGCTACACCTTC	CASSYTNYGYTF
TRBV10-3	.	.	TRBJ2-7	TGTGCCATCAGTGAGTCGGGGCTTTCAGGTTACCCCTCCTACGAGCAGTACTTC	CAISESGLSGYPSYEQYF
TRBV6-5	.	.	TRBJ2-5	TGTGCCGGCAGTACCGGGAACCAAGAGACCCAGTACTTC	CAGSTGNQETQYF
TRBV3-1	TRBD2	.	TRBJ2-1	TGTGCCAGCAGCCATGATCGACCGCGGGAGGTCTATGAGCAGTTCTTC	CASSHDRPREVYEQFF
TRBV12-3/TRBV12-4	TRBD2	.	TRBJ2-5	TGTGCCAGCAGTTCAAGACTAGCGGGGCAAGAGACCCAGTACTTC	CASSSRLAGQETQYF
TRBV4-3	.	.	TRBJ1-6	TGCGCCAGCAGCCCTACCGACTCCTATAATTCACCCCTCCACTTT	CASSPTDSYNSPLHF
TRBV19	.	many	TRBJ2-3	TGTGCCAGTAGTATAACCCAGGGACCGGGGGATACGCAGTATTTT	CASSITQGPGDTQYF
TRBV5-4	.	.	TRBJ1-1	TGTGCCAGCAGCTTGGACTTCACTGAAGCTTTCTTT	CASSLDFTEAFF
TRBV29-1	.	many	TRBJ2-7	TGCAGCGTTGAAACGGGCGAGAAGGAGCAGTACTTC	CSVETGEKEQYF
TRBV5-4	.	many	TRBJ2-1	TGTGCCAGCGGGTCCGGGACTGCCGATGAGCAGTTCTTC	CASGSGTADEQFF
TRBV9	.	few	TRBJ2-3	TGTGCCAGCAGGGGGGCTTCGGATACGCAGTATTTT	CASRGASDTQYF
TRBV28	.	few	TRBJ1-4	TGTGCCAGCAGTCGAAACAGCGCAACTAATGAAAAACTGTTTTTT	CASSRNSATNEKLFF
TRBV7-2	TRBD1	.	TRBJ1-1	TGTGCCAGCAGCTTAGGGGACAGGGTTTACACTGAAGCTTTCTTT	CASSLGDRVYTEAFF
TRBV5-1	.	many	TRBJ1-1	TGCGCCAGCAGCTGGCAGGGGAACACTGAAGCTTTCTTT	CASSWQGNTEAFF
TRBV7-2	.	many	TRBJ2-7	TGTGCCAACATGCTTGGGGTCGAGCAGTACTTC	CANMLGVEQYF
TRBV6-5	.	.	TRBJ2-5	TGTGCCAGCGGGAGGTTCCAAGAGACCCAGTACTTC	CASGRFQETQYF
TRBV27	TRBD2	.	TRBJ2-2	TGTGTCAGCAGTTTAGGAGGTGCGGGGGGGCCTGCCGGGGAGCTGTTTTTT	CVSSLGGAGGPAGELFF
TRBV15	.	few	TRBJ2-5	TGTGCCACCAGCAGACGCCAGGAAAGAGGGGCCCAAGAGACCCAGTACTTC	CATSRRQERGAQETQYF
TRBV6-5	.	many	TRBJ1-5	TGTGCCAGCAGCCCAAAAGCAACAGGGTACGTTGGCAATCAGCCCCAGCATTTT	CASSPKATGYVGNQPQHF
TRBV6-5	.	many	TRBJ1-5	TGTGCCAGCAGTTACTCGGCTTCCCCGCCCCAGCATTTT	CASSYSASPPQHF
TRBV28	.	.	TRBJ2-5	TGTGCCCACGGGCCTGCCCAAGAGACCCAGTACTTC	CAHGPAQETQYF
TRBV4-1	.	many	TRBJ1-2	TGCGCCAGCAGCCCGGACAGTAACTATGGCTACACCTTC	CASSPDSNYGYTF
TRBV27	.	few	TRBJ2-1	TGTGCCAGCAGTTTAGACTCGTTCAATGAGCAGTTCTTC	CASSLDSFNEQFF
TRBV19	.	.	TRBJ2-1	TGTGCCAGTAGTATGGGTCTCGGGGAAGTAGGGCAGTTCTTC	CASSMGLGEVGQFF
TRBV5-5	TRBD2	many	TRBJ2-3	TGTGCCAGCAGCTTCACTAGCGGGGACACAGATACGCAGTATTTT	CASSFTSGDTDTQYF
TRBV7-9	.	once	TRBJ2-7	TGTGCCAGCAGTTTTACCTCCGGGACACTAACCTACGAGCAGTACTTC	CASSFTSGTLTYEQYF
TRBV7-9	.	many	TRBJ1-1	TGTGCCAGCAGCCCCTGGGGGACTGAAGCTTTCTTT	CASSPWGTEAFF
TRBV27	TRBD2	.	TRBJ2-2	TGTGCCAGCACTAGCGGGAGTGGCGGGGAGCTGTTTTTT	CASTSGSGGELFF
TRBV20-1	.	few	TRBJ2-1	TGCAGTGCTGGACTTGAGACTACGGCGTACAATGAGCAGTTCTTC	CSAGLETTAYNEQFF
TRBV9	.	many	TRBJ2-3	TGTGCCAGCAGCGTAGAGAAAGATACGCAGTATTTT	CASSVEKDTQYF
TRBV29-1	.	many	TRBJ2-1	TGCAGCGCCCCGTCACCCTACAATGAGCAGTTCTTC	CSAPSPYNEQFF
TRBV30	.	.	TRBJ2-3	TGTGCCTCCGAGCTGGCCTGGGGCACAGATACGCAGTATTTT	CASELAWGTDTQYF
TRBV7-9	.	.	TRBJ1-6	TGTGCCAGCAGCCGCAACCGGGACCCCTCACCCCTCCACTTT	CASSRNRDPSPLHF
TRBV29-1	.	.	TRBJ1-2	TGCAGCGTGATCGGACAGCTCTATGGCTACACCTTC	CSVIGQLYGYTF
TRBV27	.	few	TRBJ1-2	TGTGCCAGCAGTTTCTTGGAGATAAAGGCCCTTTCCTTC	CASSFLEIKALSF
TRBV27	TRBD2	.	TRBJ2-3	TGTGCCAGCGGCACCGGGACTAGCGGGGGGGGAGATACGCAGTATTTT	CASGTGTSGGGDTQYF
TRBV3-1	TRBD2	few	TRBJ2-4	TGTGCCAGCAGCCAAAGAACGACATGGGAGGGTTGGAACATTCAGTACTTC	CASSQRTTWEGWNIQYF
TRBV19	.	.	TRBJ1-1	TGTGCCAGAAGTAACGAACCGGGACTAAAGAACACTGAAGCTTTCTTT	CARSNEPGLKNTEAFF
TRBV6-2/TRBV6-3	.	.	TRBJ1-1	TGTGCCAGCAGTGAGGACGGACTCGCGAACACTGAAGCTTTCTTT	CASSEDGLANTEAFF
TRBV7-2	TRBD2	once	TRBJ2-1	TGTGCCAGCAGCCTACTAGCGGGTGGCCACAATGAGCAGTTCTTC	CASSLLAGGHNEQFF
TRBV27	TRBD2	few	TRBJ2-1	TGTGCCAGCAGTTTATCGGGACTAGCGGGAGGGAGGTACAATGAGCAGTTCTTC	CASSLSGLAGGRYNEQFF
TRBV4-1	.	.	TRBJ2-7	TGCGCCAGCAGCCAAAACGATGACAGGTCCTACGAGCAGTACTTC	CASSQNDDRSYEQYF
TRBV11-2	.	.	TRBJ2-3	TGTGCCAGCAGCTTTAGGGGGCGCGGGGTCGATACGCAGTATTTT	CASSFRGRGVDTQYF
TRBV28	TRBD1	.	TRBJ2-7	TGTGCCAGCAGACAGGGGGCGGAGCGGGTGTACGAGCAGTACTTC	CASRQGAERVYEQYF
TRBV7-9	.	once	TRBJ1-4	TGTGCCAGCAGCTTTGCGGAGGCAGGGAAGGAAAAACTGTTTTTT	CASSFAEAGKEKLFF
TRBV29-1	.	many	TRBJ1-1	TGCAGCGTTGAGGTCACCGGCGCGTGGACTGAAGCTTTCTTT	CSVEVTGAWTEAFF
TRBV11-2	TRBD1	.	TRBJ1-1	TGTGCCAGCAGCCCCCTGGTCGGGGACAGGGGAGAAGCTTTCTTT	CASSPLVGDRGEAFF
TRBV7-2	.	many	TRBJ2-5	TGTGCCAGCACCGACTGGGCCCAAGAGACCCAGTACTTC	CASTDWAQETQYF
TRBV4-3	.	.	TRBJ1-3	TGCGCCAGCAGCCATCGCCCACCCGGCACGGCCGACTCTGGAAACACCATATATTTT	CASSHRPPGTADSGNTIYF
TRBV20-1	.	.	TRBJ2-5	TGCAGTGCCTCACAGGAGACGGAGACCCAGTACTTC	CSASQETETQYF
TRBV7-6	.	many	TRBJ1-1	TGTGCCAGCAGGCCCGCGTCGGACACCATGAACACTGAAGCTTTCTTT	CASRPASDTMNTEAFF
TRBV5-1	.	.	TRBJ2-7	TGCGCCAGCAGCTCCCAGACGGATTCCTACGAGCAGTACTTC	CASSSQTDSYEQYF